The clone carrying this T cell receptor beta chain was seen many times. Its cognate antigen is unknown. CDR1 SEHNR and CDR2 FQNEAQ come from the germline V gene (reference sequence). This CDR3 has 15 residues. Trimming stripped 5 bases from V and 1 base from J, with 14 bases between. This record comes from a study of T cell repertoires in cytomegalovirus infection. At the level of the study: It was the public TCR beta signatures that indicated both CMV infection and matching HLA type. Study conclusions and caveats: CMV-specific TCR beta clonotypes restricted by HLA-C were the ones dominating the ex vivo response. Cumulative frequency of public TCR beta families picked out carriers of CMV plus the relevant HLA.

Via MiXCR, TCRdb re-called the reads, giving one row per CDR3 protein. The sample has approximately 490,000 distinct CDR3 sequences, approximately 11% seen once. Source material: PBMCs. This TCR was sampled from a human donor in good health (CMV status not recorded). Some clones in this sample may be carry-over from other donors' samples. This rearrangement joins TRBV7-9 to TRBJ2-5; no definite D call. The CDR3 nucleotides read TGTGCCAGCAGCCCCCGAAACGGCGCCCAAGAGACCCAGTACTTC. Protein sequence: CASSPRNGAQETQYF.